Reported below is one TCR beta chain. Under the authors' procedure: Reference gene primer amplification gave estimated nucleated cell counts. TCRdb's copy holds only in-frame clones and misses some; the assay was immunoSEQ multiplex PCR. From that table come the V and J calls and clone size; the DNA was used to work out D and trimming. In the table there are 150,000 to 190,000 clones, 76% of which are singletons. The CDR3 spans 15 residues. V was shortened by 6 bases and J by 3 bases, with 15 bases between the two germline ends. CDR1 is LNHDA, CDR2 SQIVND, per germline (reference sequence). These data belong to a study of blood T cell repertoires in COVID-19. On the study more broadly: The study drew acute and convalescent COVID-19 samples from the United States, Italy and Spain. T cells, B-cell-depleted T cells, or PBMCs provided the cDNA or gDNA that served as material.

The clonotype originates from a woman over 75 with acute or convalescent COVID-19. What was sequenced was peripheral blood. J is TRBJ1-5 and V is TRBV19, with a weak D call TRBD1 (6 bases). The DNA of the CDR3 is TGTGCCAGTAGGGTAACAAGGGGGACCAATCAGCCCCAGCATTTT. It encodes CASRVTRGTNQPQHF. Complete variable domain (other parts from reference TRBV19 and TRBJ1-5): DGGITQSPKYLFRKEGQNVTLSCEQNLNHDAMYWYRQDPGQGLRLIYYSQIVNDFQKGDIAEGYSVSREKKESFPLTVTSAQKNPTAFYLCASRVTRGTNQPQHFGDGTRLSIL.